The entry below describes one T cell receptor (beta chain). Original analysis: Cell counts per sample came from amplifying reference gene primers. Generated by immunoSEQ multiplex PCR, the TCRdb table keeps only in-frame clones and is missing some. The D gene and trimming were derived from the DNA, and the V and J assignments and clone size from that table. The data show roughly 220,000 clones, around nine tenths seen once. These data are taken from a study of blood T cell repertoires in COVID-19. The germline CDR1 and CDR2 sequences are MRHNA and SNTAGT. CDR3 length: 18 amino acids. Trimming at V came to 6 bases and at J to 0 bases, leaving 17 bases not matched to a gene. Enrolled through a virtual design, the participants were between roughly 18 and 95 years of age and came from roughly 22 US areas. Participants were placed into cohorts based on the clinical history they reported.

The sequence came from a woman aged 45-65 years with acute COVID-19. Sequenced material: PBMCs or T cells enriched from blood (not recorded which). J is TRBJ2-7 and V is TRBV6-4, with 7 bases fitting TRBD1. The CDR3: CASRVAGTVVSSSYEQYF. As DNA, the CDR3 is TGTGCCAGCAGGGTCGCCGGGACAGTAGTTTCAAGCTCCTACGAGCAGTACTTC.